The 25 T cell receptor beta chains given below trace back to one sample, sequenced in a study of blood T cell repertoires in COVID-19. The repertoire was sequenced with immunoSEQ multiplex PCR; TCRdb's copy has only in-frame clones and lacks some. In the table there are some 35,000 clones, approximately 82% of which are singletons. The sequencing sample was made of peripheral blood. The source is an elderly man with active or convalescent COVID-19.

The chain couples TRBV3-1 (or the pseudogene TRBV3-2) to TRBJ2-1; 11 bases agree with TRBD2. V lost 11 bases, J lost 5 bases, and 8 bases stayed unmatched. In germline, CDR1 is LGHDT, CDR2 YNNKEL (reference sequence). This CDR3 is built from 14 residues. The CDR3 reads CAVSLAGGNNEQFF. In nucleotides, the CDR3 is TGTGCCGTTTCCCTAGCGGGAGGCAACAATGAGCAGTTCTTC.

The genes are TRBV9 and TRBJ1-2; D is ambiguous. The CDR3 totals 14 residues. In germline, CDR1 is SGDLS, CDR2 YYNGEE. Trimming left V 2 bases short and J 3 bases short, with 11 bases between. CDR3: CASSVTVADYGYTF. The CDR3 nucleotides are TGTGCCAGCAGCGTTACGGTCGCGGACTATGGCTACACCTTC.

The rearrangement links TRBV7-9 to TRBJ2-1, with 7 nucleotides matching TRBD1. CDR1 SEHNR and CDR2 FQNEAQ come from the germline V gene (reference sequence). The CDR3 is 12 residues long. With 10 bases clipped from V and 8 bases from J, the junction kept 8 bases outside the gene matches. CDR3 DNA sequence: TGTGCCACCCAGGGGCAGGGGGATGAGCAGTTCTTC. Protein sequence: CATQGQGDEQFF.

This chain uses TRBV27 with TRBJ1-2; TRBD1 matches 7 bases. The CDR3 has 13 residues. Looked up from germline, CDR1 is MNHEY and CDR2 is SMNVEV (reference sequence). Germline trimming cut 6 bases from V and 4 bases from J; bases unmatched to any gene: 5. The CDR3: CASSVGGRYGYTF. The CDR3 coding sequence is TGTGCCAGCAGCGTAGGGGGCCGCTATGGCTACACCTTC.

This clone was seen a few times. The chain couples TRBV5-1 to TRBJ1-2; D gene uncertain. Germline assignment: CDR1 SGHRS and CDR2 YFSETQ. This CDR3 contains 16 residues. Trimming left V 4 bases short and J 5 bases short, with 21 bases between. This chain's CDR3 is CASSAAAGLQKYGYTF. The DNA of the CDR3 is TGCGCCAGCAGCGCCGCGGCCGGACTCCAAAAATATGGCTACACCTTC.

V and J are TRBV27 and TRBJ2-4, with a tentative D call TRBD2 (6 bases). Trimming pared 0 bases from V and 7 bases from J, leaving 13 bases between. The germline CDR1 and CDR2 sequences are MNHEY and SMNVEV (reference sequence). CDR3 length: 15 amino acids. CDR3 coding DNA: TGTGCCAGCAGTTTATCCGGGAGCCGGGGGAACATTCAGTACTTC. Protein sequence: CASSLSGSRGNIQYF.

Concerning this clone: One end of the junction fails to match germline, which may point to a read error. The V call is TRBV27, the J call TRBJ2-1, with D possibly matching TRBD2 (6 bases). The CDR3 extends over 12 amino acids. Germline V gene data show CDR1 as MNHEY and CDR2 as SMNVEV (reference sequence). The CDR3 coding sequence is TGTGCCAGCAGTCTATCCGGGACTTCCAATGTCTTC. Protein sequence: CASSLSGTSNVF.

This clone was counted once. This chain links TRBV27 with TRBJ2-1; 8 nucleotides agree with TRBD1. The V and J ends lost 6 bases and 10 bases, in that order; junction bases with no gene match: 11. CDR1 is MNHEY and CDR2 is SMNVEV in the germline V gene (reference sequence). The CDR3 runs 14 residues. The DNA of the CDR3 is TGTGCCAGCAGCCCCCTCGGCGCAGGGGGCGAGCAGTTCTTC. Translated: CASSPLGAGGEQFF.

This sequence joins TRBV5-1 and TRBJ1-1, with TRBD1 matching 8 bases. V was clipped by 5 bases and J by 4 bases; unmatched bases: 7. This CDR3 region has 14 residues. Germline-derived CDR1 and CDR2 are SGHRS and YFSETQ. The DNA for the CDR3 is TGCGCCAGCAGGCAATGGACAGGGAGCACTGAAGCTTTCTTT. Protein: CASRQWTGSTEAFF.

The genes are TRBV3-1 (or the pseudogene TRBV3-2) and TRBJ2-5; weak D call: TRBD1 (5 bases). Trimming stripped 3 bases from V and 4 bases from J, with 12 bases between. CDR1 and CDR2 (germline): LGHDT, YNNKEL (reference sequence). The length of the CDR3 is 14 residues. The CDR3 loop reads CASSQGREIETQYF. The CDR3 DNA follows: TGTGCCAGCAGCCAGGGCAGGGAAATAGAGACCCAGTACTTC.

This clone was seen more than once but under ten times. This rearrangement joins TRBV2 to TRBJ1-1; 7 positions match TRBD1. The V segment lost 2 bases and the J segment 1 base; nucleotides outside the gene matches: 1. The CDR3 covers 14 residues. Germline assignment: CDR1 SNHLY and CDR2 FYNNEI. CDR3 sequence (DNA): TGTGCCAGCAGTGAAACAGGGGCGAACACTGAAGCTTTCTTT. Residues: CASSETGANTEAFF.

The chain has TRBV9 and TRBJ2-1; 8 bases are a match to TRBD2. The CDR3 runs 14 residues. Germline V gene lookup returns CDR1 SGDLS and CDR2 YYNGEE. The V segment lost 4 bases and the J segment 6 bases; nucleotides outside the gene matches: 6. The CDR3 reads CASSPGLALNEQFF. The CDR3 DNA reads TGTGCCAGCAGCCCCGGACTAGCTCTCAATGAGCAGTTCTTC.

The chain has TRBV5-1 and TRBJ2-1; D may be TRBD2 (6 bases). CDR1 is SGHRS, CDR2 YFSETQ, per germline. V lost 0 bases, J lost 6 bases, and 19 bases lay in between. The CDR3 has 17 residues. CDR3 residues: CASSLAYSGAILNEQFF. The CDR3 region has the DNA TGCGCCAGCAGCTTGGCCTATAGCGGAGCTATACTCAATGAGCAGTTCTTC.

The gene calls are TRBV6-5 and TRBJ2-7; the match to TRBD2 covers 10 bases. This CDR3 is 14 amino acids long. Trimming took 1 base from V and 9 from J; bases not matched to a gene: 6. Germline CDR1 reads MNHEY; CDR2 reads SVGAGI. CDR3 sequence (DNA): TGTGCCAGCAGTTACTATGCTAGCGGGAGTTTGCAGTACTTC. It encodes CASSYYASGSLQYF.

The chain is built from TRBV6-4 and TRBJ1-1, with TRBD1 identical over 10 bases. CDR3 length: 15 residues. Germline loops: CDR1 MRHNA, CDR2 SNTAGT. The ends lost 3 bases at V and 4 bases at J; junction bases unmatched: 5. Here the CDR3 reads CASSERDRGCTEAFF. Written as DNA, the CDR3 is TGTGCCAGCAGTGAGAGGGACAGGGGTTGCACTGAAGCTTTCTTT.

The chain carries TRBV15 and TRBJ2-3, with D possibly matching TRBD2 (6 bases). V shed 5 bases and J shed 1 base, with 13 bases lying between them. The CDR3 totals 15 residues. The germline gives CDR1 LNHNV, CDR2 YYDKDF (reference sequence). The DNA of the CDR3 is TGTGCCACCAGCTCCGGGGGACTCGGCACAGATACGCAGTATTTT. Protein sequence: CATSSGGLGTDTQYF.

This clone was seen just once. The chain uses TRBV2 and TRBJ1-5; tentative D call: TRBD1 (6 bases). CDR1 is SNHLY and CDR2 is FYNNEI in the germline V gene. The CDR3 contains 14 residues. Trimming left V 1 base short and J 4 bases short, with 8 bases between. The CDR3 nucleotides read TGTGCCAGCAGTGAAGGGCAGGGGAATCAGCCCCAGCATTTT. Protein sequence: CASSEGQGNQPQHF.

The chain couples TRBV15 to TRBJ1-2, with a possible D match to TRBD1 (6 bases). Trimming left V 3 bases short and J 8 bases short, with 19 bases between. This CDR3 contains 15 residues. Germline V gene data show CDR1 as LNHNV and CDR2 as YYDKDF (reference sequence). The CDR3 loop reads CATSSIRDTSRGYTF. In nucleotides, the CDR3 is TGTGCCACCAGCAGCATTCGGGACACCTCTCGAGGCTACACCTTC.

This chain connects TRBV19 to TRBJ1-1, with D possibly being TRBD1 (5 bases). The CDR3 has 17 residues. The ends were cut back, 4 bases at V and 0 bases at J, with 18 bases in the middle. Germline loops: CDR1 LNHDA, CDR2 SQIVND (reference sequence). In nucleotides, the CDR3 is TGTGCCAGTAGTAAGGACAACTCCTTAAAAATGAACACTGAAGCTTTCTTT. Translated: CASSKDNSLKMNTEAFF.

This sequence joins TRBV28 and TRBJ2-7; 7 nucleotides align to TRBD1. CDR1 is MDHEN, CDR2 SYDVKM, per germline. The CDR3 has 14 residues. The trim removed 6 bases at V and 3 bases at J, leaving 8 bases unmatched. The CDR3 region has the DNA TGTGCCAGCAGCCAAACAGGGGCTCTCTACGAGCAGTACTTC. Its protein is CASSQTGALYEQYF.

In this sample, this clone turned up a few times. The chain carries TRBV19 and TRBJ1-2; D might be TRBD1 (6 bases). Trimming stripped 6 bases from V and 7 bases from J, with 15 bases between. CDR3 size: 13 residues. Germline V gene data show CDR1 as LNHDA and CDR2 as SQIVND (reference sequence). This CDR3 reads CASSMGHSGGYTF. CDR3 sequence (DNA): TGTGCCAGTAGCATGGGACACTCAGGTGGCTACACCTTC.

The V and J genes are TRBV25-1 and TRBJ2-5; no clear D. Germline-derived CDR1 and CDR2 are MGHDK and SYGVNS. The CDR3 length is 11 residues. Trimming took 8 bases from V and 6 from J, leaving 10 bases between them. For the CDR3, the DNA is TGTGCCAGCGCCCGAGTAAAGACCCAGTACTTC. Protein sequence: CASARVKTQYF.

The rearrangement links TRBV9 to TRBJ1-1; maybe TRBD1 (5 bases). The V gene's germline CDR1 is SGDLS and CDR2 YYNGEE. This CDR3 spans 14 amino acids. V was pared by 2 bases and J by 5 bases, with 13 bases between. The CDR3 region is CASSVGAKVTEAFF. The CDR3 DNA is TGTGCCAGCAGCGTTGGGGCTAAGGTGACTGAAGCTTTCTTT.

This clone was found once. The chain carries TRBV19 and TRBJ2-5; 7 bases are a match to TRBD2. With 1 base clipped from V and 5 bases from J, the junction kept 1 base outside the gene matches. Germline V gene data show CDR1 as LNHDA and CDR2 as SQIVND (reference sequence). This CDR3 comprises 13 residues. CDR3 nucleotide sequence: TGTGCCAGTAGTATAGCGCGGGGGGAGACCCAGTACTTC. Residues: CASSIARGETQYF.

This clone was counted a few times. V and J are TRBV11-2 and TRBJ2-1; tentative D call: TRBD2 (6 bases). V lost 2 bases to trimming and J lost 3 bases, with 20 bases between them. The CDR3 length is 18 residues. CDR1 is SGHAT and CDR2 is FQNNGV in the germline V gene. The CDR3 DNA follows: TGTGCCAGCAGCTTACAGTTAGGTGGGCGGGGATACTACAATGAGCAGTTCTTC. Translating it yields CASSLQLGGRGYYNEQFF.